One and the same sample provided the 8 T cell receptor beta chains below, sequenced in a study of blood T cell repertoires in COVID-19. Only in-frame clones appear in the TCRdb table, and some are missing; sequencing was by immunoSEQ multiplex PCR. The repertoire holds about 200,000 clones, with around 84% as singletons. The sample taken for sequencing was PBMCs or T cells enriched from blood (not recorded which). The receptors stem from a man aged 35-49 years who had recovered from COVID-19.

The CDR3 reads CASSAAGLAESSYEQYF. CDR3 nucleotide sequence: TGTGCCAGCAGCGCCGCGGGACTAGCGGAGAGCTCCTACGAGCAGTACTTC. This rearrangement joins TRBV7-9 to TRBJ2-7; TRBD2 matches at 11 bases. The CDR3 covers 17 residues. The V segment lost 5 bases and the J segment 0 bases; nucleotides outside the gene matches: 9. Germline V gene data show CDR1 as SEHNR and CDR2 as FQNEAQ (reference sequence). Using reference TRBV7-9 and TRBJ2-7 for the parts outside the CDR3, the full variable domain is DTGVSQNPRHKITKRGQNVTFRCDPISEHNRLYWYRQTLGQGPEFLTYFQNEAQLEKSRLLSDRFSAERPKGSFSTLEIQRTEQGDSAMYLCASSAAGLAESSYEQYFGPGTRLTVT.

Written as DNA, the CDR3 is TGTGCCTGGAGTGTGGAGACAGGGCGGATGGAGACCCAGTACTTC. This sequence encodes CAWSVETGRMETQYF. The rearrangement uses TRBV30 and TRBJ2-5; TRBD1 matches at 7 bases. With 0 bases clipped from V and 5 bases from J, the junction kept 9 bases outside the gene matches. CDR1 and CDR2 (germline): GTSNPN, SVGIG (reference sequence). The CDR3 contains 15 residues.

This rearrangement joins TRBV27 to TRBJ1-1; unclear D gene. CDR1 and CDR2 (germline): MNHEY, SMNVEV (reference sequence). The V end was cut by 1 base, the J end by 1 base, with 4 bases between. The CDR3 contains 13 residues. CDR3 amino acids: CASSLLSNTEAFF. For the CDR3, the DNA is TGTGCCAGCAGTTTATTATCGAACACTGAAGCTTTCTTT.

The rearrangement uses TRBV2 and TRBJ1-2; 7 bases line up with TRBD1. Germline V lookup: CDR1 SNHLY, CDR2 FYNNEI. The trim removed 5 bases at V and 5 bases at J, leaving 5 bases unmatched. The CDR3 runs to 13 residues. The CDR3 DNA reads as TGTGCCAGCAGTAGGGACAGTGATTATGGCTACACCTTC. This encodes CASSRDSDYGYTF.

The chain combines TRBV5-1 with TRBJ2-3, with 13 positions matching TRBD2. The CDR3 is 15 amino acids. The V gene end was trimmed by 4 bases and the J gene end by 5 bases; junction bases not matched to a gene: 4. The germline V gene encodes CDR1 SGHRS and CDR2 YFSETQ. The CDR3 coding sequence is TGCGCCAGCAGCCTGGGACTAGCGGGAAGAGATACGCAGTATTTT. It is translated as CASSLGLAGRDTQYF. Full variable domain (outside the CDR3, taken from reference TRBV5-1 and TRBJ2-3): KAGVTQTPRYLIKTRGQQVTLSCSPISGHRSVSWYQQTPGQGLQFLFEYFSETQRNKGNFPGRFSGRQFSNSRSEMNVSTLELGDSALYLCASSLGLAGRDTQYFGPGTRLTVL.

A single count supports this clone. The chain carries TRBV29-1 and TRBJ2-5, with D perhaps matching TRBD2 (5 bases). Per the germline V gene, CDR1 is SQVTM and CDR2 is ANQGSEA. The CDR3 has 12 amino acids. V was pared by 3 bases and J by 4 bases, with 9 bases between. The CDR3 DNA is TGCAGCGTTGAGGGGAGTCCAGAGACCCAGTACTTC. Protein: CSVEGSPETQYF.

The CDR3: CATSRDRGGGNTIYF. In DNA form, the CDR3 reads TGTGCCACCAGCAGAGATCGCGGCGGTGGAAACACCATATATTTT. J is TRBJ1-3 and V is TRBV15; D is unclear. The CDR3 contains 15 residues. In germline, CDR1 is LNHNV, CDR2 YYDKDF (reference sequence). Trimming removed 0 bases from V and 3 bases from J, with 9 bases in between.

The J gene is TRBJ2-2, the V gene TRBV11-3; 9 nucleotides agree with TRBD2. V dropped 2 bases and J dropped 5; count of bases not matched to a gene: 3. The V gene's germline CDR1 is SGHNT and CDR2 YENEEA. The CDR3 covers 15 residues. The CDR3 DNA sequence: TGTGCCAGCAGCTTAATGACTAGCGGAACCGGGGAGCTGTTTTTT. Amino acid sequence: CASSLMTSGTGELFF.